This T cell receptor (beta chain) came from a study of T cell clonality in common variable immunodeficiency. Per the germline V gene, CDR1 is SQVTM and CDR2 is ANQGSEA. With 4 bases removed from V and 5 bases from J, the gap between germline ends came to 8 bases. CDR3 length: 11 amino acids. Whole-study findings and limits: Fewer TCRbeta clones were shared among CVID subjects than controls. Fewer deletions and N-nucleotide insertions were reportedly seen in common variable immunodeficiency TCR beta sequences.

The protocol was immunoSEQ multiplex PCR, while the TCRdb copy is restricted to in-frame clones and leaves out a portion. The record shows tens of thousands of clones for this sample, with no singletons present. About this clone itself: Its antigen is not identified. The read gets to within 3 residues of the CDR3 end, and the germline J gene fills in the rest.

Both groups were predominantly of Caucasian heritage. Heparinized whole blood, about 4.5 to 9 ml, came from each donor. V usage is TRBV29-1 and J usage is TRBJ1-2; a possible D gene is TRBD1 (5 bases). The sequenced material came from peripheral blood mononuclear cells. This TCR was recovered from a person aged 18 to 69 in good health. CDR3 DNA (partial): TGCAGCGTTGCGGGGGTTTATGGC. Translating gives CSVAGVYG. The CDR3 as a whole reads CSVAGVYGYTF. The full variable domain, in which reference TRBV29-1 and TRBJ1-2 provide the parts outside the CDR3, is SAVISQKPSRDICQRGTSLTIQCQVDSQVTMMFWYRQQPGQSLTLIATANQGSEATYESGFVIDKFPISRPNLTFSTLTVSNMSPEDSSIYLCSVAGVYGYTFGSGTRLTVV.